The 11 T cell receptor beta chains below all came from one sample that was sequenced in a study of T cell responses to AZD1222 COVID-19 vaccine. Clones were read by immunoSEQ multiplex PCR, and TCRdb kept only the in-frame ones, dropping some. The sample contains 120,000 or so clones, roughly 87% of which appear only once. The starting material was peripheral blood, obtained on day 0 of AZD1222 vaccination. Receptors originate from an adult in good health.

The V and J genes are TRBV15 and TRBJ2-2; maybe TRBD2 (5 bases). The CDR3 length is 14 residues. Trimming took off 7 bases at V and 3 bases at J, with 12 bases between the two ends. CDR1 is LNHNV, CDR2 YYDKDF, per germline (reference sequence). This CDR3 reads CATNPAGDTGELFF. CDR3 in DNA: TGTGCCACCAATCCTGCGGGTGACACCGGGGAGCTGTTTTTT.

The chain joins TRBV5-1 to TRBJ1-6; TRBD1 matches at 7 bases. With V trimmed by 5 bases and J by 4 bases, 6 bases remained unmatched. The germline CDR1 and CDR2 sequences are SGHRS and YFSETQ. The CDR3 is 15 amino acids. The CDR3 DNA is TGCGCCAGCAGTCGCACGGGACAGTATAATTCACCCCTCCACTTT. It yields the protein CASSRTGQYNSPLHF. Full variable domain (missing parts from reference TRBV5-1 and TRBJ1-6): KAGVTQTPRYLIKTRGQQVTLSCSPISGHRSVSWYQQTPGQGLQFLFEYFSETQRNKGNFPGRFSGRQFSNSRSEMNVSTLELGDSALYLCASSRTGQYNSPLHFGNGTRLTVT.

The J gene is TRBJ1-5, the V gene TRBV7-3; 8 nucleotides agree with TRBD1. Germline values: CDR1 SGHTA, CDR2 FQGTGA. There are 16 residues in the CDR3. The V segment lost 3 bases and the J segment 5 bases; nucleotides outside the gene matches: 9. CDR3 sequence reads: CASSFLGRGRDQPQHF. CDR3 in DNA: TGTGCCAGCAGCTTCTTGGGCAGGGGGCGCGATCAGCCCCAGCATTTT.

The V call is TRBV6-2 or TRBV6-3, the J call TRBJ1-6; no reliable D call. V was trimmed by 0 bases and J by 0 bases, leaving 9 bases between them. CDR3 length: 17 amino acids. The germline V gene has CDR1 MNHEY and CDR2 SVGEGT. The CDR3: CASSYSGISSYNSPLHF. In DNA, the CDR3 is TGTGCCAGCAGTTACTCGGGGATCAGCTCCTATAATTCACCCCTCCACTTT.

The CDR3 DNA is TGTGCCAGCAGCCGCGGGGATTACGAGCAGTACTTC. This encodes CASSRGDYEQYF. The J gene is TRBJ2-7, the V gene TRBV6-5; tentatively, D is TRBD2 (6 bases). The CDR3 is 12 amino acids. V dropped 6 bases and J dropped 4 bases, with 10 bases sitting between them. Germline V CDR1 and CDR2: MNHEY, SVGAGI.

The gene calls are TRBV5-1 and TRBJ1-2; D not certain. V was shortened by 5 bases and J by 4 bases, with 18 bases between the two germline ends. The germline CDR1 and CDR2 sequences are SGHRS and YFSETQ. This CDR3 has 15 amino acids. This chain's CDR3 is CASRELSDPIYGYTF. In DNA, the CDR3 is TGCGCCAGCAGGGAGCTCTCCGACCCCATCTATGGCTACACCTTC. The whole variable domain, remainder taken from reference TRBV5-1 and TRBJ1-2, is KAGVTQTPRYLIKTRGQQVTLSCSPISGHRSVSWYQQTPGQGLQFLFEYFSETQRNKGNFPGRFSGRQFSNSRSEMNVSTLELGDSALYLCASRELSDPIYGYTFGSGTRLTVV.

V and J are TRBV11-1 and TRBJ2-5; D possibly matches TRBD1 or TRBD2 (5 bases each). Germline CDR1 is SGHAT and CDR2 is FQDESV (reference sequence). Trimming took off 1 base at V and 4 bases at J, with 10 bases between the two ends. The CDR3 totals 14 residues. The CDR3 nucleotides read TGTGCCAGCAGCTTAGACACGGGGCTAGAGACCCAGTACTTC. Amino acid sequence: CASSLDTGLETQYF.

The rearrangement links TRBV19 to TRBJ1-3; D remains ambiguous. The V end was cut by 3 bases, the J end by 0 bases, with 15 bases between. Germline loops: CDR1 LNHDA, CDR2 SQIVND (reference sequence). There are 17 residues in the CDR3. The CDR3 protein is CASSMVQILDSGNTIYF. CDR3 DNA: TGTGCCAGTAGTATGGTTCAGATACTGGACTCTGGAAACACCATATATTTT.

V and J are TRBV10-3 and TRBJ1-6; a weak D match, TRBD1 (5 bases). V was cut by 2 bases and J by 5 bases, with 10 bases left in between. CDR1 is ENHRY, CDR2 SYGVKD, per germline. This CDR3 has 15 amino acids. In DNA form, the CDR3 reads TGTGCCATCAGTGAGACGGGACGGAATAATTCACCCCTCCACTTT. Amino acid sequence: CAISETGRNNSPLHF.

This clone was detected only a few times. The CDR3 here is CASSRIDRTYEQYF. DNA for the CDR3: TGCGCCAGCAGCAGGATTGACAGAACCTACGAGCAGTACTTC. J is TRBJ2-7 and V is TRBV10-1, with D possibly TRBD1 on 5 matching bases. The CDR3 is 14 amino acids. CDR1 WNHNN and CDR2 SYGVQD come from the germline V gene (reference sequence). Trimming took off 6 bases at V and 2 bases at J, with 14 bases between the two ends.

V is TRBV30 and J is TRBJ1-2, with 7 bases identical to TRBD1. V dropped 4 bases and J dropped 4; count of bases not matched to a gene: 9. The germline CDR1 and CDR2 sequences are GTSNPN and SVGIG (reference sequence). This CDR3 has 14 residues. The CDR3, as DNA: TGTGCCTGGATGGGGGGCAGGGGGTTCTATGGCTACACCTTC. Its protein is CAWMGGRGFYGYTF.